These 13 T cell receptor beta chains were all obtained from the same sample, sequenced in a study of blood T cell repertoires in COVID-19 (dated by TCRdb to about 2020). The library was obtained by the immunoSEQ multiplex PCR assay. TCRdb stores this immuneACCESS table with in-frame sequences only. Part of the clones is absent; in the studies checked, under half of the shortfall reflects unresolved V genes, and no reason is known for the rest. The sample yields approximately 300,000 clones; about 90% were counted once. Under 1.1% of the sample is in the top ten clones. Material: peripheral blood. Source of these receptors: a woman between 40 and 55 years old with COVID-19, enrolled during active disease.

The genes are TRBV11-1 and TRBJ2-1; D remains ambiguous. Germline CDR1 and CDR2: SGHAT and FQDESV (reference sequence). The CDR3 has 16 residues. Deletions cut 5 bases from V and 0 bases from J, with 14 bases between. CDR3 sequence (DNA): TGTGCCAGCAGCCTCGAGGCGCTGAGCTCCTACAATGAGCAGTTCTTC. It specifies CASSLEALSSYNEQFF.

V gene TRBV28 combines with J gene TRBJ1-1, with D unresolved. The CDR3 contains 12 residues. CDR1 is MDHEN, CDR2 SYDVKM, per germline. V was shortened by 2 bases and J by 5 bases, with 6 bases between the two germline ends. The CDR3 DNA sequence: TGTGCCAGCAGTTTAGTCCTTACTGAAGCTTTCTTT. This gives the protein CASSLVLTEAFF.

This clone was counted a single time. The V gene is TRBV7-2, the J gene TRBJ2-3; D unresolved. V lost 2 bases to trimming and J lost 1 base, with 10 bases between them. The germline gives CDR1 SGHTA, CDR2 FQGNSA. CDR3 length: 15 residues. The CDR3 nucleotides read TGTGCCAGCAGCTTATACCGCCAGGGCACAGATACGCAGTATTTT. It encodes CASSLYRQGTDTQYF.

The chain is built from TRBV5-1 and TRBJ1-1; possible D gene TRBD1, 5 bases. The CDR3 length is 12 residues. Trimming took off 1 base at V and 7 bases at J, with 8 bases between the two ends. The germline V gene encodes CDR1 SGHRS and CDR2 YFSETQ. Written as DNA, the CDR3 is TGCGCCAGCAGCTTGTCAGGGCGTGAAGCTTTCTTT. Protein product: CASSLSGREAFF.

V gene TRBV18 combines with J gene TRBJ2-1, with a tentative D call TRBD2 (5 bases). Per the germline V gene, CDR1 is KGHSH and CDR2 is LQKENI. Trimming left V 0 bases short and J 0 bases short, with 6 bases between. This CDR3 has 15 amino acids. DNA of the CDR3: TGTGCCAGCTCACCACCAGGGAGCTCCTACAATGAGCAGTTCTTC. Protein sequence: CASSPPGSSYNEQFF.

V and J are TRBV11-2 and TRBJ2-1; the match to TRBD2 covers 8 bases. Per the germline V gene, CDR1 is SGHAT and CDR2 is FQNNGV. The CDR3 totals 17 residues. The V and J ends lost 3 bases and 4 bases, in that order; junction bases with no gene match: 11. CDR3 coding DNA: TGTGCCAGCAGCTTGATTTTTGAGACTAGCGTTTACAATGAGCAGTTCTTC. Its translation is CASSLIFETSVYNEQFF.

V usage is TRBV5-1 and J usage is TRBJ2-7; D is possibly TRBD1 (5 bases). With 2 bases removed from V and 2 bases from J, the gap between germline ends came to 23 bases. CDR3 length equals 18 residues. Germline V gene lookup returns CDR1 SGHRS and CDR2 YFSETQ. Written as DNA, the CDR3 is TGCGCCAGCAGCTTTGGCGCCATCTCGATGGGGCTTACCTACGAGCAGTACTTC. The encoded protein is CASSFGAISMGLTYEQYF. The entire variable domain, with the rest obtained from reference TRBV5-1 and TRBJ2-7, is as follows: KAGVTQTPRYLIKTRGQQVTLSCSPISGHRSVSWYQQTPGQGLQFLFEYFSETQRNKGNFPGRFSGRQFSNSRSEMNVSTLELGDSALYLCASSFGAISMGLTYEQYFGPGTRLTVT.

The gene calls are TRBV5-4 and TRBJ2-7; D is unresolved. Germline V gene lookup returns CDR1 SGHNT and CDR2 YYREEE (reference sequence). This CDR3 spans 14 amino acids. Trimming shortened V by 0 bases and J by 0 bases, and 7 bases separated the two germline ends. This CDR3 reads CASSLDTNSYEQYF. In DNA form, the CDR3 reads TGTGCCAGCAGCTTGGACACAAACTCCTACGAGCAGTACTTC.

This chain uses TRBV7-2 with TRBJ2-7; tentative D call: TRBD2 (6 bases). Germline V gene lookup returns CDR1 SGHTA and CDR2 FQGNSA. V dropped 5 bases and J dropped 1 base, with 15 bases sitting between them. The CDR3 length is 15 residues. CDR3 in amino acids: CASSLRASASYEQYF. In DNA form, the CDR3 reads TGTGCCAGCAGCCTTCGCGCTAGCGCTTCCTACGAGCAGTACTTC.

This clone was seen once. Other DNA sequences in this sample translate to the same CDR3. The J gene is TRBJ2-3, the V gene TRBV27; no clear D gene. The CDR3 loop spans 12 amino acids. Germline values: CDR1 MNHEY, CDR2 SMNVEV (reference sequence). V was cut by 5 bases and J by 0 bases, with 3 bases left in between. CDR3 sequence (DNA): TGTGCCAGCAGTCTAAGCACAGATACGCAGTATTTT. Protein product: CASSLSTDTQYF.

This clone was detected once. The chain carries TRBV5-5 and TRBJ2-6; a weak D match, TRBD1 (6 bases). V lost 6 bases and J 0 bases, leaving 16 bases between the germline ends. The CDR3 sequence is 17 residues long. Germline assignment: CDR1 SGHKS and CDR2 YYEKEE (reference sequence). CDR3 bases: TGTGCCAGCACCTGGGGGCATTCTGCCTCTGGGGCCAACGTCCTGACTTTC. Amino acids: CASTWGHSASGANVLTF.

The gene calls are TRBV14 and TRBJ1-2; TRBD1 is a possible D gene (6 bases). CDR3 length equals 12 residues. Germline loops: CDR1 SGHDN, CDR2 FVKESK. The V end lost 4 bases, the J end lost 8 bases, and 11 bases lay between the germline ends. The CDR3 nucleotides read TGTGCCAGCAGCCCAGGGGCCCGCGGCTACACCTTC. This codes for CASSPGARGYTF.

The chain couples TRBV27 to TRBJ2-1; 7 nucleotides match TRBD1. This CDR3 is built from 14 residues. With V trimmed by 3 bases and J by 3 bases, 2 bases remained unmatched. Germline-derived CDR1 and CDR2 are MNHEY and SMNVEV (reference sequence). CDR3 sequence: CASSLGQHYNEQFF. The DNA for the CDR3 is TGTGCCAGCAGTTTGGGACAGCACTACAATGAGCAGTTCTTC.